The T cell receptor beta chain under discussion was sequenced for a study of vaccination and CD4 T cells after COVID-19. Study-wide findings and caveats: Analysis of convalescent patients found that 304 of 307 vaccine-specific clones were spike mono-reactive.

Treatment indicated: roughly 11-day PBMC culture with coronavirus spike peptide pools or control peptides (ViraFEST assay). In the ViraFEST assay, peptide-pool expansion preceded TCR sequencing of expanded clonotypes. The Oncomine TCR Beta short-read assay was what sequenced the DNA obtained from cultured CD4+ T cells. Using the QIAamp micro DNA kit, genomic DNA was extracted from the CD4+ T cells that had been cultured. TCRdb processed the PCR reads anew with MiXCR; each CDR3 protein has one entry. The sample contains some 16,000 distinct CDR3 sequences, less than 50% of which appear only once. This CDR3 spans 15 amino acids. Germline V gives CDR1 SGHTA, CDR2 FQGNSA. V was trimmed by 5 bases and J by 2 bases, leaving 16 bases between them. This clonotype was detected a few times. Its antigen remains unknown.

The sequenced sample was CD4+ T cells from blood, cultured in vitro, obtained after SARS-CoV-2 vaccination. The origin of this receptor is a human donor who had recovered from COVID-19. This sequence joins TRBV7-2 and TRBJ2-7; perhaps D is TRBD1 or TRBD2 (5 bases each). CDR3 in DNA: TGTGCCAGCAGCCCCCTTGGGGCGGGTCCCTACGAGCAGTACTTC. Its translation: CASSPLGAGPYEQYF.